This TCR beta chain was captured in a study of CD8 T cells in Susac syndrome. The RNA input was roughly 0.45 to 1 ug, and it was reverse transcribed with random hexamers. A multiplex approach, immunoSEQ multiplex PCR, amplified TCR beta CDR3 across 54 Vbeta and 13 Jbeta. TCRdb re-analysed the immunoSEQ multiplex PCR reads in MiXCR, keeping a single row per CDR3 protein. The sample holds tens of thousands of distinct CDR3 sequences, around 93% seen once. CD8+ and CD4+ T cells were negatively isolated; TEMRA cells were FACS-enriched. The CDR3 contains 14 residues. Germline trimming cut 0 bases from V and 5 bases from J; bases unmatched to any gene: 2. In germline, CDR1 is SGDLS, CDR2 YYNGEE. Of note for this clonotype: Antigen: not known.

Study-level points and caveats: The CD4+ T cell repertoires, which came from Susac syndrome patients, showed no sign of clonal expansion. The study recognized that its TCR sequencing and HLA analysis covered a relatively small number of individuals.

The J gene is TRBJ1-2, the V gene TRBV9; 9 bases fit TRBD1. This clonotype originated in a human donor with Susac syndrome. The source material was CD4+ T cells from PBMCs. CDR3 nucleotides: TGTGCCAGCAGCGTAGGACAGGGGGTATATGGCTACACCTTC. Amino acids: CASSVGQGVYGYTF.